This entry concerns a single T cell receptor (beta chain). Its antigen is as yet unknown. This entry comes from a study of T cells after yellow fever vaccination. Study-wide points: Of the clonotypes, a small share occurred in both CD4 and CD8 compartments. Reappearance after the booster was seen for most primary-vaccination clones, at 95% to 98% CD4 and about 90% CD8.

By 5'RACE template switching, TCR cDNA was produced, with a universal primer site and UMIs added in the process. TCRdb analysed the 5' RACE reads with MiXCR anew, one entry per CDR3 protein. The data hold about 130,000 distinct CDR3 sequences, with approximately 8.4% observed a single time. The germline CDR1 and CDR2 sequences are SGHAT and FQNNGV. This CDR3 has 15 amino acids. V was cut by 5 bases and J by 3 bases, with 13 bases left in between. The rearrangement joins TRBV11-2 to TRBJ1-4, with D maybe TRBD1 (6 bases). This TCR was sampled from a man aged 18 to 29 who received the YFV17D yellow fever vaccine. This specimen was CD8+ T cells sorted from PBMCs, taken on the day of the yellow fever booster vaccination. Here the CDR3 reads CASSRGGLANEKLFF. For the CDR3, the DNA is TGTGCCAGCAGCCGAGGGGGGCTTGCTAATGAAAAACTGTTTTTT.